These 2 T cell receptor beta chains originate from one sample sequenced in a study of Graves' ophthalmopathy and Graves' hyperthyroidism. Amplification targeted the TCR beta CDR3 regions, with RNA transcripts as the source material. An opening RT-PCR round employed HTBI primers and preceded a second-round multiplex PCR. TCRdb independently ran MiXCR on the multiplex PCR reads; one entry per CDR3 protein. The sample contains 1 million to 1.3 million distinct CDR3 sequences, 35% to 40% of which appear only once. Sample: peripheral blood or thyroid tissue (not recorded which). The receptors derive from an adult man with Graves' hyperthyroidism.

On this clonotype: Since a much larger clone is just one base distant, this may be a read error. The chain is built from TRBV19 and TRBJ1-1; perhaps TRBD1 as D (5 bases). Germline V gene data show CDR1 as LNHDA and CDR2 as SQIVND (reference sequence). The CDR3 runs 17 residues. The CDR3 is CASSIRQGLYLNIEAFF. The DNA of the CDR3 is TGTGCCAGTAGTATTAGGCAGGGTTTGTACTTGAACATTGAAGCTTTCTTT. The whole variable domain, filled in from reference TRBV19 and TRBJ1-1, reads DGGITQSPKYLFRKEGQNVTLSCEQNLNHDAMYWYRQDPGQGLRLIYYSQIVNDFQKGDIAEGYSVSREKKESFPLTVTSAQKNPTAFYLCASSIRQGLYLNIEAFFGQGTRLTVV.

This clonotype was counted at least ten times. In nucleotides, the CDR3 is TGTGCCAGCAGTTACACAGGGCCCTATGGCTACACCTTC. Residues: CASSYTGPYGYTF. This chain connects TRBV6-6 to TRBJ1-2, with a possible D match to TRBD1 (6 bases). The germline gives CDR1 MNHNY, CDR2 SVGAGI (reference sequence). V lost 2 bases and J lost 4, with 8 bases in between. CDR3 size: 13 residues.